Below, one T cell receptor beta chain is given with its context. Using immunoSEQ multiplex PCR, the repertoire was profiled, and TCRdb retains in-frame clones only, with some absent. The table lists approximately 94,000 clones, around 80% of them singletons, with approximately 25% in the top ten. The record originates from a study of blood T cell repertoires in COVID-19. Germline CDR1 reads SGHVS; CDR2 reads FQNEAQ. CDR3 length: 16 residues. The ends were cut back, 5 bases at V and 6 bases at J, with 20 bases in the middle. The sequenced material came from peripheral blood. This receptor was obtained from a human donor in a cohort sampled during active COVID-19. The genes are TRBV7-8 and TRBJ1-5, with D tentatively TRBD1 (6 bases). The CDR3 sequence is CASSPQGLGGSQPQHF. The CDR3 DNA reads as TGTGCCAGCAGCCCGCAGGGGCTTGGGGGAAGTCAGCCCCAGCATTTT.